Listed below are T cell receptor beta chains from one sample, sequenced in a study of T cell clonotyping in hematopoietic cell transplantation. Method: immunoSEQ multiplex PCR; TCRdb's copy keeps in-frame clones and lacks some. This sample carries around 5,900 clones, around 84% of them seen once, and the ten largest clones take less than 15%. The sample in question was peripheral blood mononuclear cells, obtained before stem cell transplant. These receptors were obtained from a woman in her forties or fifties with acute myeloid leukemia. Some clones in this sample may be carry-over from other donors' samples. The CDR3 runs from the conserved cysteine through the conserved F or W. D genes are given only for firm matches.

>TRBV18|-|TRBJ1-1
CASFTGGNTEAFF
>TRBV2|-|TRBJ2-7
CASMDYEQYF
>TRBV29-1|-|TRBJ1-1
CSGSKVGTEAFF
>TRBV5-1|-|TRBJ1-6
CASILVGTGYSPLHF
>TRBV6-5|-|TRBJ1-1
CASSSAHYTEAFF
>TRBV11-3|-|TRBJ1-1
CASSLGPVGYTEAFF
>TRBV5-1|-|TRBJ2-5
CASSLKQPKETQYF
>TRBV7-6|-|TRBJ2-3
CASSLGRRDTQYF
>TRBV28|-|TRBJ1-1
CASSLTTPTENTEAFF
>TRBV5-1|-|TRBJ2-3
CASSFQESTDTQYF
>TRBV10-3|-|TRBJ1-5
CAISEGQRDNQPQHF
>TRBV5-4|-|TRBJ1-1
CASSFSQNTEAFF
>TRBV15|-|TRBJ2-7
CATSIADYYEQYF
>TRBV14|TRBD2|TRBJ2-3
CASSHLAGGFSTDTQYF
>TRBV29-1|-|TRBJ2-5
CSVEAWTPDAYQETQYF
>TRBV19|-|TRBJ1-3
CASTETRGNSGNTIYF
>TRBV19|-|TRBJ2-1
CASSMKLLNEQFF
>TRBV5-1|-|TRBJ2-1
CASSSQRRSYNEQFF
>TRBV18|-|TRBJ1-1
CATTPGATEAFF
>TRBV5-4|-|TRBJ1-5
CASSLTGQGNQPQHF
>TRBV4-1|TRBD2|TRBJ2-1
CASSSRTSGSIEQFF
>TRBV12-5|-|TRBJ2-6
CASSSAGANVLTF
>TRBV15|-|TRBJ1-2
CATSRELGANYGYTF
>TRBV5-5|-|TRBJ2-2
CASSRSGASNTGELFF
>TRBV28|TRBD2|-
CASRGSKEREYYEQYF
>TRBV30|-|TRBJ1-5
CAWRYRNSNQPQHF
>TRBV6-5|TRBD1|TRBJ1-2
CASSYLGQGAYGYTF
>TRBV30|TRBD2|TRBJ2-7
CAWTPKGGSPYEQYF
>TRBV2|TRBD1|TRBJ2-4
CATGLRDRGNIQYF
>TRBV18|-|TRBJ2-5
CASSQSGRQETQYF
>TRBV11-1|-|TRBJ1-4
CASSLIDGSNEKLFF
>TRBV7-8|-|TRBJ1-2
CASSLLASQGTYGYTF
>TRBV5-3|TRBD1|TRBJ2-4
CARSLLGTGDIAKNIQYF
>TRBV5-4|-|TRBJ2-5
CASSLAGEKTQYF
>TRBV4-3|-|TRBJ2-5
CASSQDDQGRPQYF
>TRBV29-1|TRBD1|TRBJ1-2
CSVDIESVGTAIYGYTF
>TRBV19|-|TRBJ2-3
CATSGDTDTQYF
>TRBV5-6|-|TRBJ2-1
CASSFTGEVKQFF
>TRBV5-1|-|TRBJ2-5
CASSFYGGTEETQYF
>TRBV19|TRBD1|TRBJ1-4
CASMGPGQGSTNEKLFF
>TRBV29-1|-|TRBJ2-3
CSGGGGRGPRADTQYF
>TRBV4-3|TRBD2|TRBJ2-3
CASSQAITSGRTDTQYF
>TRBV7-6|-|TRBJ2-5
CASTSGGTGEQYF
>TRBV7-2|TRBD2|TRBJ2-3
CASSPKLADTQYF
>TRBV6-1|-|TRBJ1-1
CASRGPLGLEAFF
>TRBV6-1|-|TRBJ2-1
CASSENLWSSYNEQFF
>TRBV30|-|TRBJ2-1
CAWSVGIEGWDEQFF
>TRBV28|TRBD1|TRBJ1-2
CASSPPGTGADGYTF
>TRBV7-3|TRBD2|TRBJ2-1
CASSRLAGGLLYNEQFF
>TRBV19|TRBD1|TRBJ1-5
CASRSGQGRGDQHF
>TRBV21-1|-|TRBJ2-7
CASSPCGFYEQYF
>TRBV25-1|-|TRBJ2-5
CASSEAGAPETQYF
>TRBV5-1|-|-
CASSLTATSYEQYF
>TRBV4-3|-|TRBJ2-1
CASSQDTSSYNEQFF
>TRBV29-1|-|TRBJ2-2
CSAREGARTGELFF